What follows are 18 T cell receptor beta chains derived from one specimen sequenced in a study of blood T cells in healthy people across ages. Then a second PCR, running roughly 6 to 12 cycles, was carried out with a sample-barcoded 5' primer and a J-beta primer mix. From the 5' RACE reads, TCRdb called clonotypes with MiXCR, one entry per CDR3 protein. The profile covers more than 800,000 distinct CDR3 sequences, with over 35% appearing a single time and 15% to 20% taken by the ten largest. Input material: blood. The source of these receptors is a woman aged 55-75 years in good health.

This clonotype was seen a handful of times. CDR3 residues: CASSHTGIYEQYF. CDR3 nucleotides: TGTGCCAGCAGTCACACCGGGATCTACGAGCAGTACTTC. The rearrangement uses TRBV6-1 and TRBJ2-7; TRBD2 is a possible D gene (5 bases). Looked up from germline, CDR1 is MNHNS and CDR2 is SASEGT. V shed 5 bases and J shed 3 bases, with 11 bases lying between them. The CDR3 has 13 residues.

A word on this clonotype: The final CDR3 position lacks the conserved phenylalanine or tryptophan, pointing to a likely read error. Because the CDR3's place on the DNA is in doubt, the DNA is left out and the CDR3 is given as listed by TCRdb. J is TRBJ1-1 and V is TRBV27. The CDR3 comprises 11 residues, both ends counted. Germline CDR1 is MNHEY and CDR2 is SMNVEV (reference sequence). CDR3 amino acids: CASSPSTGANY.

This clonotype has more than one count but fewer than ten. The rearrangement links TRBV4-2 to TRBJ2-3; D is perhaps TRBD2 (7 bases). CDR1 and CDR2 from the germline V gene are LGHNA and YNFKEQ. CDR3 length: 15 residues. V dropped 2 bases and J dropped 2 bases, with 11 bases sitting between them. The CDR3 sequence is CASSQRGDYTDTQYF. The CDR3 DNA reads TGTGCCAGCAGCCAAAGGGGGGACTACACAGATACGCAGTATTTT.

As to this clonotype: A much more abundant neighbour one base away suggests this may be a read error. The chain employs TRBV6-2 or TRBV6-3 and TRBJ2-5, with 8 bases matching TRBD2. Germline loops: CDR1 MNHEY, CDR2 SVGEGT. The CDR3 consists of 15 residues. The V gene end was trimmed by 11 bases and the J gene end by 5 bases; junction bases not matched to a gene: 16. The CDR3 DNA follows: TGTGCCTGCGGGTACTTTAGGACTAGCTTCGAGACCCAGTACTTC. As protein: CACGYFRTSFETQYF.

There are many counts of this clonotype. The chain joins TRBV21-1 to TRBJ2-7; the table's D call, TRBD1, was not checked against the DNA. TRBV21-1 is assigned pseudogene status. The CDR3 spans 13 residues. CDR3 nucleotides: TGTGCCACCCTGTGCGGGGGGCGCTACGAGCAGTACTTC. Protein sequence: CATLCGGRYEQYF.

The chain has TRBV7-2 and TRBJ1-6, with D perhaps matching TRBD1 (6 bases). Trimming cost V 3 bases and J 5 bases, with 14 bases left between them. The CDR3 is 16 amino acids. Germline V CDR1 and CDR2: SGHTA, FQGNSA. CDR3 residues: CASSFFRTADNSPLHF. The DNA for the CDR3 is TGTGCCAGCAGCTTCTTTAGGACAGCTGATAATTCACCCCTCCACTTT.

The rearrangement uses TRBV6-1 and TRBJ1-2; the match to TRBD1 covers 8 bases. The CDR3 loop spans 12 amino acids. Germline loops: CDR1 MNHNS, CDR2 SASEGT. V trimming: 6 bases; J trimming: 8 bases; junction bases outside the gene matches: 5. The CDR3 loop is CASSVTGGGYTF. DNA of the CDR3: TGTGCCAGCAGCGTTACAGGGGGAGGCTACACCTTC.

This chain links TRBV12-3 or TRBV12-4 with TRBJ1-1, with D maybe TRBD1 (6 bases). Trimming left V 10 bases short and J 0 bases short, with 9 bases between. The CDR3 runs 12 residues. The CDR3 sequence: CAIAGVNTEAFF. The CDR3 DNA sequence: TGTGCCATCGCAGGGGTGAACACTGAAGCTTTCTTT.

This clonotype was detected a few times. The chain uses TRBV2 and TRBJ2-7; a possible D gene is TRBD1 (6 bases). This CDR3 has 15 amino acids. Germline V gene data show CDR1 as SNHLY and CDR2 as FYNNEI. V lost 2 bases to trimming and J lost 2 bases, with 13 bases between them. The CDR3, as DNA: TGTGCCAGCAGTGAATTGTGGGCAGGGGCCTACGAGCAGTACTTC. Translating gives CASSELWAGAYEQYF.

CDR3 region: CASSLMASKFSYNEQFF. The CDR3 nucleotides are TGTGCCAGCAGCTTGATGGCTAGCAAGTTTTCCTACAATGAGCAGTTCTTC. The V gene is TRBV5-6, the J gene TRBJ2-1, with TRBD2 as a possible D gene (5 bases). Germline CDR1 reads SGHDT; CDR2 reads YYEEEE. Trimming left V 1 base short and J 1 base short, with 15 bases between. This CDR3 comprises 17 residues.

The V call is TRBV3-1, the J call TRBJ2-5; the D gene is possibly TRBD2 (6 bases). CDR1 and CDR2 (germline): LGHDT, YNNKEL (reference sequence). Trimming pared 1 base from V and 5 bases from J, leaving 14 bases between. The CDR3 has 15 residues. The CDR3 region is CASSQGATSGETQYF. The CDR3 DNA is TGTGCCAGCAGCCAAGGTGCGACTAGTGGTGAGACCCAGTACTTC.

This clonotype was seen only once. The chain carries TRBV12-5 and TRBJ2-1; possibly TRBD2 for D (6 bases). Trimming took off 3 bases at V and 6 bases at J, with 21 bases between the two ends. CDR1 is LGHNT and CDR2 is FRNRAP in the germline V gene. The CDR3 sequence is 17 residues long. The CDR3, as DNA: TGTGCTAGTGGTTTCCTCCCCCCCGTCCGAGCGGGCAATGAGCAGTTCTTC. Protein: CASGFLPPVRAGNEQFF. Full variable domain (outside the CDR3, taken from reference TRBV12-5 and TRBJ2-1): DARVTQTPRHKVTEMGQEVTMRCQPILGHNTVFWYRQTMMQGLELLAYFRNRAPLDDSGMPKDRFSAEMPDATLATLKIQPSEPRDSAVYFCASGFLPPVRAGNEQFFGPGTRLTVL.

The J gene is TRBJ2-2, the V gene TRBV18, with no clear D. The length of the CDR3 is 16 residues. Germline CDR1 KGHSH, CDR2 LQKENI. V lost 2 bases, J lost 1 base, and 11 bases lay in between. CDR3 coding DNA: TGTGCCAGCTCACCAGCGAAGGACGGGAACACCGGGGAGCTGTTTTTT. Encoded protein: CASSPAKDGNTGELFF. The variable domain in full, with the rest retrieved from reference TRBV18 and TRBJ2-2, is NAGVMQNPRHLVRRRGQEARLRCSPMKGHSHVYWYRQLPEEGLKFMVYLQKENIIDESGMPKERFSAEFPKEGPSILRIQQVVRGDSAAYFCASSPAKDGNTGELFFGEGSRLTVL.

The rearrangement joins TRBV2 to TRBJ2-3, with D perhaps being TRBD1 or TRBD2 (6 bases each). CDR1 and CDR2 from the germline V gene are SNHLY and FYNNEI. The CDR3 is 13 residues long. The CDR3 sequence is CATERGESDTQYF. CDR3 coding DNA: TGTGCTACTGAGAGGGGGGAGTCAGATACGCAGTATTTT.

The table lists this clonotype with a count of one. The chain uses TRBV9 and TRBJ1-2; D is unresolved. The CDR3 sequence is 15 residues long. CDR1 SGDLS and CDR2 YYNGEE come from the germline V gene. The germline V and J ends were trimmed by 3 bases and 6 bases, with 18 bases remaining between them. The CDR3 reads CASSAASRAKDGYTF. The DNA of the CDR3 is TGTGCCAGCAGCGCAGCCTCTAGGGCAAAAGATGGCTACACCTTC.

The chain recombines TRBV28 with TRBJ1-5; the match to TRBD1 covers 7 bases. In germline, CDR1 is MDHEN, CDR2 SYDVKM. The ends lost 6 bases at V and 5 bases at J; junction bases unmatched: 7. The CDR3 length is 14 residues. Here the CDR3 DNA reads TGTGCCAGCAGACCCGGGACAGAGTATCAGCCCCAGCATTTT. This sequence encodes CASRPGTEYQPQHF.

The chain carries TRBV11-2 and TRBJ1-2; D is unresolved. CDR1 is SGHAT, CDR2 FQNNGV, per germline. This CDR3 contains 14 residues. V was clipped by 2 bases and J by 0 bases, with 7 bases between them. The CDR3 nucleotides read TGTGCCAGCAGCTTAATGGGAGCTAACTATGGCTACACCTTC. This translates into CASSLMGANYGYTF.

This clonotype turned up a few times. CDR3 amino acids: CASSRLAGVFNEQFF. CDR3 nucleotides: TGTGCCAGCAGCCGATTAGCGGGAGTTTTCAATGAGCAGTTCTTC. The genes are TRBV27 and TRBJ2-1; 9 nucleotides match TRBD2. With V trimmed by 6 bases and J by 6 bases, 9 bases remained unmatched. The CDR3 extends over 15 amino acids. In germline, CDR1 is MNHEY, CDR2 SMNVEV (reference sequence).